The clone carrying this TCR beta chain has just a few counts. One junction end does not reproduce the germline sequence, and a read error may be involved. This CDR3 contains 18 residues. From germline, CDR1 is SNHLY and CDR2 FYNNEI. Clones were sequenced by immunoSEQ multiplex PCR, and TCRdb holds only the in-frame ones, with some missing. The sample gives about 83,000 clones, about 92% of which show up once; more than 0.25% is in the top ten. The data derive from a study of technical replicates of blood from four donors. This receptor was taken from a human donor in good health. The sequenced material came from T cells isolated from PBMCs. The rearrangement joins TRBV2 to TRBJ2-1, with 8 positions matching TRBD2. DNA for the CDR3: TGTGCCAGCAGCGAAGGGCTAGCGGGCTTAAGCTCCTACAATGAGCAGTTCTTC. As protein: CASSEGLAGLSSYNEQFF.